Presented here are 15 T cell receptor beta chains from one specimen sequenced in a study of T cells after yellow fever vaccination. TCRdb re-derived calls from the 5' RACE reads in MiXCR, one entry per CDR3 protein. This sample yields 300,000 to 400,000 distinct CDR3 sequences, of which about 4% are seen a single time; 20% to 25% belongs to the top ten. The input for sequencing was PBMCs, taken 5 days after the yellow fever booster vaccination. The origin of the receptors is a man aged 18 to 30 who received the YFV17D yellow fever vaccine.

V is TRBV20-1 and J is TRBJ2-4; D call uncertain. This CDR3 region has 17 residues. Trimming removed 3 bases from V and 5 bases from J, with 23 bases in between. Germline values: CDR1 DFQATT, CDR2 SNEGSKA (reference sequence). This CDR3 is CSASGGLKVPTQNIQYF. CDR3 in DNA: TGCAGTGCTAGCGGTGGGTTAAAAGTGCCCACCCAAAACATTCAGTACTTC.

V and J are TRBV6-5 and TRBJ2-2; D gene ambiguous. Germline V CDR1 and CDR2: MNHEY, SVGAGI. There are 13 residues in the CDR3. V lost 2 bases and J 1 base, leaving 2 bases between the germline ends. Here the CDR3 reads CASSYENTGELFF. The CDR3 DNA reads as TGTGCCAGCAGTTACGAGAACACCGGGGAGCTGTTTTTT.

This clonotype showed up just a few times. The gene calls are TRBV20-1 and TRBJ1-1, with D unresolved. The V end lost 3 bases, the J end lost 0 bases, and 11 bases lay between the germline ends. The length of the CDR3 is 14 residues. Germline loops: CDR1 DFQATT, CDR2 SNEGSKA (reference sequence). The CDR3 nucleotides are TGCAGTGCTAGTTTCGGGCAGCTGAACACTGAAGCTTTCTTT. It yields the protein CSASFGQLNTEAFF.

In its sample, this clonotype was seen a few times. This chain connects TRBV9 to TRBJ2-7; TRBD1 might be the D (6 bases). This CDR3 is built from 14 residues. CDR1 SGDLS and CDR2 YYNGEE come from the germline V gene. Trimming shortened V by 4 bases and J by 1 base, and 12 bases separated the two germline ends. CDR3 residues: CASSPSGTSYEQYV. In DNA, the CDR3 is TGTGCCAGCAGCCCTTCCGGGACATCCTACGAGCAGTACGTC.

This clonotype was counted between two and nine times. This chain links TRBV20-1 with TRBJ2-3; 8 positions agree with TRBD2. V trimming: 5 bases; J trimming: 4 bases; junction bases outside the gene matches: 11. Per germline, CDR1 DFQATT and CDR2 SNEGSKA (reference sequence). This CDR3 region has 15 residues. CDR3 region: CSAVSGAPLPDTQYF. The CDR3, as DNA: TGCAGTGCTGTTAGCGGGGCTCCCCTCCCAGATACGCAGTATTTT.

The chain recombines TRBV7-2 with TRBJ1-2; D is unresolved. Germline V CDR1 and CDR2: SGHTA, FQGNSA. Trimming pared 5 bases from V and 2 bases from J, leaving 18 bases between. This CDR3 is built from 16 residues. In DNA form, the CDR3 reads TGTGCCAGCAGCCCAGGTGTTCGGTGGAGCAACTATGGCTACACCTTC. The encoded protein is CASSPGVRWSNYGYTF.

V usage is TRBV5-4 and J usage is TRBJ2-3; 7 bases map to TRBD1. The CDR3 covers 16 residues. The junction had 9 bases not matched to a gene; V was cut back by 3 bases and J by 2 bases. CDR1 and CDR2 from the germline V gene are SGHNT and YYREEE (reference sequence). CDR3 loop: CASSWDSLKDTDTQYF. The CDR3 DNA reads TGTGCCAGCAGCTGGGACAGCCTGAAGGACACAGATACGCAGTATTTT.

This clonotype has just a few counts. The rearrangement joins TRBV29-1 to TRBJ1-5; TRBD1 is a possible D gene (5 bases). Deletions cut 6 bases from V and 8 bases from J, with 14 bases between. CDR3 length equals 12 residues. CDR1 and CDR2 (germline): SQVTM, ANQGSEA. The DNA for the CDR3 is TGCAGCGTCATGAGGGTGGGGGAGCCCCAGCATTTT. Its translation: CSVMRVGEPQHF.

V gene TRBV3-1 combines with J gene TRBJ1-2; maybe TRBD1 (5 bases). The CDR3 has 13 amino acids. Germline loops: CDR1 LGHDT, CDR2 YNNKEL (reference sequence). The germline V and J ends were trimmed by 3 bases and 3 bases, with 8 bases remaining between them. The CDR3: CASSQGPYYGYTF. Here the CDR3 DNA reads TGTGCCAGCAGCCAGGGACCCTACTATGGCTACACCTTC. The variable domain in full, completed from reference TRBV3-1 and TRBJ1-2, reads DTAVSQTPKYLVTQMGNDKSIKCEQNLGHDTMYWYKQDSKKFLKIMFSYNNKELIINETVPNRFSPKSPDKAHLNLHINSLELGDSAVYFCASSQGPYYGYTFGSGTRLTVV.

This clonotype was observed a few times. This rearrangement joins TRBV5-4 to TRBJ2-3; 9 positions agree with TRBD2. The J segment lost 0 bases and the V segment lost 7 bases, leaving 6 bases of the junction unmatched. The CDR3 runs to 15 residues. Germline values: CDR1 SGHNT, CDR2 YYREEE (reference sequence). The CDR3 DNA reads as TGTGCCAGCGCTTCGACTAGCGGAAGCACAGATACGCAGTATTTT. Translating gives CASASTSGSTDTQYF.

The sample holds many counts of this clonotype. The genes are TRBV25-1 and TRBJ2-5, with D hard to call. The CDR3 is made up of 14 amino acids. Germline-derived CDR1 and CDR2 are MGHDK and SYGVNS. The germline V and J ends were trimmed by 2 bases and 2 bases, with 9 bases remaining between them. This CDR3 reads CASSEKTMQETQYF. The CDR3, as DNA: TGTGCCAGCAGTGAAAAAACAATGCAAGAGACCCAGTACTTC.

This clonotype was seen more than once but under ten times. The chain joins TRBV7-3 to TRBJ1-1, with D perhaps TRBD1 (5 bases). The CDR3 length is 13 residues. Germline CDR1 is SGHTA and CDR2 is FQGTGA. The V and J ends lost 6 bases and 3 bases respectively, with 11 bases between them. The DNA for the CDR3 is TGTGCCAGCAGTTCCGGCAGGGACACTGAAGCTTTCTTT. Its translation is CASSSGRDTEAFF.

This clonotype was counted between two and nine times. V is TRBV27 and J is TRBJ2-2, with D possibly TRBD2 on 5 matching bases. The CDR3 spans 13 residues. Germline loops: CDR1 MNHEY, CDR2 SMNVEV (reference sequence). V gave up 5 bases and J gave up 8 bases, with 12 bases separating them. The CDR3 coding sequence is TGTGCCAGCAGTACGGACTTACCAGGGGAGCTGTTTTTT. Translation gives CASSTDLPGELFF.

This clonotype was seen many times. The rearrangement uses TRBV6-6 and TRBJ1-4; D remains unclear. V was cut by 8 bases and J by 10 bases, with 32 bases left in between. Germline CDR1 reads MNHNY; CDR2 reads SVGAGI (reference sequence). The CDR3 loop spans 18 amino acids. The CDR3 sequence is CASDVVGTRVSKVGKLFF. Written as DNA, the CDR3 is TGTGCCAGCGACGTGGTGGGCACGCGGGTCTCAAAGGTCGGAAAACTGTTTTTT.

This clonotype was found many times. The chain has TRBV2 and TRBJ1-5, with no clear D. CDR3 length: 17 amino acids. CDR1 is SNHLY, CDR2 FYNNEI, per germline. The V gene lost 0 bases and the J gene lost 1 base, with 13 bases spanning the gap. The CDR3, as DNA: TGTGCCAGCAGTGAAGCGTTTAAAGGGAGGAGCAATCAGCCCCAGCATTTT. Protein product: CASSEAFKGRSNQPQHF.